One T cell receptor (beta chain) is described in this entry. Its antigen is undetermined. This record comes from a study of cytomegalovirus exposure and HLA in healthy donors. Whole-study results and caveats: In an earlier analysis, productive rearrangement rates for most beta V segments clustered near 87% or 30%. Presence/absence analyses assumed roughly uniform sequencing depth across donors, which may not hold. Among TCR beta chains of equal frequency, HLA-associated ones were more clonally expanded in a later analysis.

This CDR3 spans 15 amino acids. Germline CDR1 is LNHDA and CDR2 is SQIVND (reference sequence). Deletions cut 3 bases from V and 4 bases from J, with 13 bases between. The PCR contained 60 Vbeta and 13 Jbeta primers. In the source study's methods: An analysis that came later counted roughly 87 million unique TCR beta chains, 10 million to 11 million shared. Some clones are missing from TCRdb's copy, which holds only in-frame ones; the method was immunoSEQ multiplex PCR. V and J calls and clone size follow that table, whereas D and trimming were derived from the DNA. This table holds about 100,000 clones, 80% to 90% found once.

Material: PBMCs. The rearrangement uses TRBV19 and TRBJ1-5; no clear D. The receptor was derived from a woman between 18 and 29 years old in good health and CMV-seronegative. The DNA of the CDR3 is TGTGCCAGTAGTATGGCCGGAACAGCTAATCAGCCCCAGCATTTT. This sequence encodes CASSMAGTANQPQHF.